These 18 T cell receptor beta chains were all obtained from the same sample, sequenced in a study of CD8+CD57+ T cells in acquired aplastic anemia. Patients picked for sequencing had shown CD8+CD57+ cell expansion detected by flow cytometry. Genomic DNA, serving as template, underwent TCR beta VDJ and CDR3 profiling. Each CDR3 protein is one row after TCRdb ran MiXCR on the reads. The data contain just over 450,000 distinct CDR3 sequences, more than 25% of them singletons. Input material: sorted CD4+, CD8+, or CD8+CD57+ T cells (not recorded which) from PBMCs. These receptors were taken from a human donor with aplastic anemia.

This clonotype has a handful of counts. The chain combines TRBV20-1 with TRBJ2-1; the D is unclear. Germline lookup yields CDR1 DFQATT and CDR2 SNEGSKA (reference sequence). The length of the CDR3 is 9 residues. V was clipped by 3 bases and J by 10 bases, with 4 bases between them. This chain's CDR3 is CSASGEQFF. CDR3 bases: TGCAGTGCTAGCGGCGAGCAGTTCTTC.

In this sample, this clonotype turned up many times. The V gene is TRBV2, the J gene TRBJ2-7, with D possibly TRBD1 on 7 matching bases. The CDR3 totals 15 residues. Trimming stripped 11 bases from V and 5 bases from J, with 25 bases between. Germline V CDR1 and CDR2: SNHLY, FYNNEI. CDR3 bases: TGTGCCGGCCGACAGGAGGGGGCGCCCCTGGACGAGCAGTACTTC. Its protein product is CAGRQEGAPLDEQYF.

The chain carries TRBV20-1 and TRBJ1-1, with D maybe TRBD1 (5 bases). V lost 0 bases and J lost 11, with 16 bases in between. Germline CDR1 and CDR2: DFQATT and SNEGSKA (reference sequence). The CDR3 runs to 13 residues. The CDR3 nucleotides read TGCAGTGCTAGAGATAACGGGCAGGGTATGGCTTTCTTT. This gives the protein CSARDNGQGMAFF.

In its sample, this clonotype was seen a few times. J is TRBJ2-7 and V is TRBV18; 7 bases map to TRBD1. The V gene's germline CDR1 is KGHSH and CDR2 LQKENI. The CDR3 loop spans 13 amino acids. V gave up 2 bases and J gave up 5 bases; unmatched junction bases: 3. The DNA for the CDR3 is TGTGCCAGCTCACCATCAGGACAGGACGAGCAGTACTTC. It specifies CASSPSGQDEQYF.

This chain connects TRBV20-1 to TRBJ2-5; 7 bases are a match to TRBD1. Per germline, CDR1 DFQATT and CDR2 SNEGSKA (reference sequence). The CDR3 is 15 amino acids. Trimming at V came to 5 bases and at J to 2 bases, leaving 11 bases not matched to a gene. The CDR3 nucleotides read TGCAGTGCTCGACAGGGACAGACAAGACAAGAGACCCAGTACTTC. This encodes CSARQGQTRQETQYF.

With respect to this clonotype: A much larger clone differs by one base, so this may be a read error. V is TRBV19 and J is TRBJ1-2, with TRBD1 identical over 7 bases. Germline lookup yields CDR1 LNHDA and CDR2 SQIVND (reference sequence). CDR3 length equals 16 residues. DNA for the CDR3: TGTGCCAGTCGTATGTCATACAGGGGAGTACACTATGGCTACACCTTC. Translated: CASRMSYRGVHYGYTF.

This clonotype was counted at least ten times. The chain recombines TRBV19 with TRBJ1-1; D remains unclear. Germline V CDR1 and CDR2: LNHDA, SQIVND (reference sequence). This CDR3 region has 14 residues. Trimming shortened V by 4 bases and J by 5 bases, and 14 bases separated the two germline ends. CDR3 amino acids: CASSTPGLWTEAFF. The CDR3, as DNA: TGTGCCAGTAGTACCCCAGGACTCTGGACTGAAGCTTTCTTT.

Ten or more counts support this clonotype. The rearrangement joins TRBV7-6 to TRBJ2-7, with 10 bases lining up with TRBD1. The CDR3 has 12 amino acids. Germline V gene data show CDR1 as SGHVS and CDR2 as FNYEAQ. V shed 8 bases, J shed 6 bases, and the junction held 4 bases outside the gene matches. The CDR3 sequence: CASGTGEAEQYF. DNA for the CDR3: TGTGCCAGCGGGACAGGGGAAGCCGAGCAGTACTTC.

This clonotype was recorded many times. The J gene is TRBJ2-1, the V gene TRBV15; 7 nucleotides line up with TRBD2. The germline CDR1 and CDR2 sequences are LNHNV and YYDKDF (reference sequence). CDR3 size: 17 residues. J gave up 0 bases and V 1 base, and 6 bases lay outside the gene matches. The CDR3 bases are TGTGCCACCAGCAGAGGGAGCGGGAAGCTCTCCTACAATGAGCAGTTCTTC. It specifies CATSRGSGKLSYNEQFF.

This rearrangement joins TRBV7-2 to TRBJ1-1; D remains unclear. In germline, CDR1 is SGHTA, CDR2 FQGNSA. The ends were cut back, 5 bases at V and 2 bases at J, with 12 bases in the middle. This CDR3 is built from 14 residues. CDR3 sequence reads: CASSRAGANTEAFF. The DNA of the CDR3 is TGTGCCAGCAGCCGTGCGGGAGCCAACACTGAAGCTTTCTTT. Filled out from reference TRBV7-2 and TRBJ1-1, the complete variable domain reads GAGVSQSPSNKVTEKGKDVELRCDPISGHTALYWYRQSLGQGLEFLIYFQGNSAPDKSGLPSDRFSAERTGGSVSTLTIQRTQQEDSAVYLCASSRAGANTEAFFGQGTRLTVV.

In this sample, this clonotype turned up a few times. A read error may account for a junction end that differs from germline. The V call is TRBV2, the J call TRBJ2-5; D may be TRBD2 (6 bases). This CDR3 contains 12 residues. Germline V lookup: CDR1 SNHLY, CDR2 FYNNEI. CDR3: CASNGGQETQYF. The CDR3, as DNA: TGTGCTAGCAACGGGGGCCAAGAGACCCAGTACTTC.

The genes are TRBV20-1 and TRBJ2-1; tentatively, D is TRBD2 (6 bases). The CDR3 sequence is 16 residues long. In germline, CDR1 is DFQATT, CDR2 SNEGSKA (reference sequence). V was shortened by 0 bases and J by 8 bases, with 20 bases between the two germline ends. CDR3 nucleotides: TGCAGTGCTAGAGATAGGCGGGCGACTAGATTCTATGAGCAGTTCTTC. Translating gives CSARDRRATRFYEQFF.

The chain couples TRBV6-1 to TRBJ1-2; TRBD1 might be the D (5 bases). There are 15 residues in the CDR3. The V gene lost 0 bases and the J gene lost 7 bases, with 15 bases spanning the gap. Germline assignment: CDR1 MNHNS and CDR2 SASEGT. CDR3 sequence: CASSEAGGASGGYTF. The CDR3 DNA reads TGTGCCAGCAGTGAAGCAGGTGGGGCCTCAGGTGGCTACACCTTC.

This clonotype appeared many times. This chain connects TRBV14 to TRBJ2-6, with D uncertain. Germline V gene data show CDR1 as SGHDN and CDR2 as FVKESK. Trimming stripped 3 bases from V and 0 bases from J, with 3 bases between. The CDR3 spans 14 residues. CDR3 DNA sequence: TGTGCCAGCAGCCAGGGCTCTGGGGCCAACGTCCTGACTTTC. Translation: CASSQGSGANVLTF.

This chain uses TRBV20-1 with TRBJ1-1; D is perhaps TRBD1 (5 bases). This CDR3 is built from 11 residues. The V end lost 6 bases, the J end lost 6 bases, and 11 bases lay between the germline ends. CDR1 DFQATT and CDR2 SNEGSKA come from the germline V gene (reference sequence). Here the CDR3 reads CSARVISEAFF. The CDR3 region has the DNA TGCAGTGCCAGGGTGATCTCTGAAGCTTTCTTT.

This clonotype has a handful of counts. The CDR3 coding sequence is TGTGCCAGCAACCTTGACCCGGGGGGAGGGGAGCAGTTCTTC. Protein product: CASNLDPGGGEQFF. The genes are TRBV7-2 and TRBJ2-1; 7 nucleotides line up with TRBD2. This CDR3 contains 14 residues. The junction had 13 bases not matched to a gene; V was cut back by 7 bases and J by 10 bases. Per germline, CDR1 SGHTA and CDR2 FQGNSA.

This clonotype has a count of ten or more. This chain uses TRBV6-5 with TRBJ1-2; D is undetermined. Germline values: CDR1 MNHEY, CDR2 SVGAGI. V lost 1 base, J lost 8 bases, and 17 bases lay in between. CDR3 size: 15 residues. CDR3 loop: CASSYLSRTTSGYTF. The DNA of the CDR3 is TGTGCCAGCAGTTACTTGTCGCGGACTACTAGCGGCTACACCTTC.

Regarding this clonotype: Relative to the germline gene, one junction end is altered; a read error may explain this. The V call is TRBV24-1, the J call TRBJ1-5; D perhaps matches TRBD1 (6 bases). CDR1 and CDR2 (germline): KGHDR, SFDVKD. The CDR3 is 14 amino acids. The CDR3 sequence is CASSFRGGNQPQHF. The DNA of the CDR3 is TGTGCCAGCAGTTTTAGGGGGGGCAATCAGCCCCAGCATTTT.